The 14 T cell receptor beta chains presented below share a single source sample, sequenced in a study of OX40 agonist ivuxolimab in advanced cancers. Data came from immunoSEQ multiplex PCR; TCRdb stores just in-frame clones and leaves some out. The sample carries 35,000 to 55,000 clones, roughly 89% recorded once. The sample consisted of CD4+ or CD8+ T cells sorted from blood, taken in a trial of the OX40 agonist ivuxolimab. The receptors come from an adult with an advanced solid tumor such as melanoma, head and neck, liver or kidney cancer.

V usage is TRBV6-1 and J usage is TRBJ2-1; D is possibly TRBD1 or TRBD2 (5 bases each). This CDR3 is built from 17 residues. V lost 2 bases and J lost 3, with 17 bases in between. The germline V gene encodes CDR1 MNHNS and CDR2 SASEGT. In nucleotides, the CDR3 is TGTGCCAGCAGTGAAAGGGGTGGTGGGACGCGCTACAATGAGCAGTTCTTC. This codes for CASSERGGGTRYNEQFF.

The chain recombines TRBV18 with TRBJ2-5, with 7 bases that match TRBD1. CDR3 length equals 17 residues. The germline V gene encodes CDR1 KGHSH and CDR2 LQKENI. V lost 5 bases to trimming and J lost 4 bases; unmatched junction nucleotides: 16. The CDR3 DNA is TGTGCCAGCTCAGCCGGGACAGCTTTTTCAGGGTCAGAGACCCAGTACTTC. The encoded protein is CASSAGTAFSGSETQYF.

This chain connects TRBV19 to TRBJ2-7; weak D call: TRBD1 (6 bases). V lost 4 bases, J lost 4 bases, and 11 bases lay in between. Germline V gene sequence: CDR1 LNHDA, CDR2 SQIVND (reference sequence). The CDR3 consists of 13 residues. The CDR3 protein is CASSTQTGYEQYF. The CDR3 nucleotides are TGTGCCAGTAGTACCCAGACAGGTTACGAGCAGTACTTC.

The chain employs TRBV19 and TRBJ1-5; D uncertain. Germline CDR1 is LNHDA and CDR2 is SQIVND (reference sequence). The V end lost 3 bases, the J end lost 4 bases, and 16 bases lay between the germline ends. The CDR3 is 16 residues long. The CDR3 DNA reads TGTGCCAGTAGTATTTTCCCCCAAAGGGAGAATCAGCCCCAGCATTTT. Translating gives CASSIFPQRENQPQHF.

This chain connects TRBV5-4 to TRBJ2-3; D gene uncertain. With 2 bases removed from V and 0 bases from J, the gap between germline ends came to 10 bases. CDR3 size: 15 residues. The germline CDR1 and CDR2 sequences are SGHNT and YYREEE (reference sequence). In DNA, the CDR3 is TGTGCCAGCAGCTTCGCGGCTGCCAGCACAGATACGCAGTATTTT. This gives the protein CASSFAAASTDTQYF.

The rearrangement links TRBV19 to TRBJ2-2; no clear D. In germline, CDR1 is LNHDA, CDR2 SQIVND (reference sequence). The germline V and J ends were trimmed by 7 bases and 5 bases, with 5 bases remaining between them. The CDR3 is 11 residues long. CDR3 sequence: CASIGTGELFF. In DNA, the CDR3 is TGTGCCAGTATAGGGACCGGGGAGCTGTTTTTT. Based on the CDR3 plus reference TRBV19 and TRBJ2-2, the full variable domain is DGGITQSPKYLFRKEGQNVTLSCEQNLNHDAMYWYRQDPGQGLRLIYYSQIVNDFQKGDIAEGYSVSREKKESFPLTVTSAQKNPTAFYLCASIGTGELFFGEGSRLTVL.

Regarding this clone: Additional DNA sequences in this sample encode the identical CDR3. The chain employs TRBV18 and TRBJ1-5, with D possibly being TRBD1 (5 bases). Germline CDR1 and CDR2: KGHSH and LQKENI. V dropped 3 bases and J dropped 2 bases, with 11 bases sitting between them. This CDR3 contains 15 residues. The CDR3 DNA reads as TGTGCCAGCTCACCGGCGGGGGGTGGCAATCAGCCCCAGCATTTT. Residues: CASSPAGGGNQPQHF.

This chain connects TRBV5-1 to TRBJ2-7; D call uncertain. Per germline, CDR1 SGHRS and CDR2 YFSETQ. This CDR3 is 14 amino acids long. V was trimmed by 5 bases and J by 3 bases, leaving 15 bases between them. CDR3 coding DNA: TGCGCCAGCAGTTATAGGACGGATTTCTACGAGCAGTACTTC. This sequence encodes CASSYRTDFYEQYF.

The J gene is TRBJ2-5, the V gene TRBV5-1; no firm D call. The CDR3 runs to 14 residues. The germline CDR1 and CDR2 sequences are SGHRS and YFSETQ. Trimming took 3 bases from V and 0 from J, leaving 9 bases between them. In DNA form, the CDR3 reads TGCGCCAGCAGCTCATCCCGGGACCAAGAGACCCAGTACTTC. This codes for CASSSSRDQETQYF.

The rearrangement uses TRBV4-2 and TRBJ1-4; D remains unclear. V gave up 1 base and J gave up 8 bases, with 14 bases separating them. The germline V gene encodes CDR1 LGHNA and CDR2 YNFKEQ. The CDR3 sequence is 15 residues long. CDR3 sequence reads: CASSQVAAGGEKLFF. DNA of the CDR3: TGTGCCAGCAGCCAAGTGGCCGCCGGAGGAGAAAAACTGTTTTTT.

The table lists this clone with a few counts. The chain is built from TRBV4-2 and TRBJ2-7; possibly TRBD1 or TRBD2 for D (6 bases each). This CDR3 has 13 amino acids. From germline, CDR1 is LGHNA and CDR2 YNFKEQ. With 5 bases removed from V and 5 bases from J, the gap between germline ends came to 13 bases. The CDR3 sequence is CASSSQGGDEQYF. Written as DNA, the CDR3 is TGTGCCAGCAGCTCACAGGGCGGGGACGAGCAGTACTTC.

The chain carries TRBV5-6 and TRBJ2-7, with no clear D. The CDR3 runs 12 residues. V lost 2 bases and J 3 bases, leaving 6 bases between the germline ends. Germline CDR1 and CDR2: SGHDT and YYEEEE. The CDR3 coding sequence is TGTGCCAGCAGCTTTTCCCGCTACGAGCAGTACTTC. Translating gives CASSFSRYEQYF.

The chain links TRBV27 to TRBJ2-3; 7 bases agree with TRBD1. This CDR3 has 15 residues. Germline loops: CDR1 MNHEY, CDR2 SMNVEV (reference sequence). The junction had 8 bases not matched to a gene; V was cut back by 6 bases and J by 2 bases. As DNA, the CDR3 is TGTGCCAGCAGGCTCCGGGACAGACTCACAGATACGCAGTATTTT. This sequence encodes CASRLRDRLTDTQYF.

This chain uses TRBV28 with TRBJ1-2; D uncertain. V was trimmed by 2 bases and J by 2 bases, leaving 6 bases between them. The CDR3 has 13 amino acids. CDR1 and CDR2 (germline): MDHEN, SYDVKM. This chain's CDR3 is CASSLGFNYGYTF. In DNA, the CDR3 is TGTGCCAGCAGTTTAGGATTCAACTATGGCTACACCTTC.